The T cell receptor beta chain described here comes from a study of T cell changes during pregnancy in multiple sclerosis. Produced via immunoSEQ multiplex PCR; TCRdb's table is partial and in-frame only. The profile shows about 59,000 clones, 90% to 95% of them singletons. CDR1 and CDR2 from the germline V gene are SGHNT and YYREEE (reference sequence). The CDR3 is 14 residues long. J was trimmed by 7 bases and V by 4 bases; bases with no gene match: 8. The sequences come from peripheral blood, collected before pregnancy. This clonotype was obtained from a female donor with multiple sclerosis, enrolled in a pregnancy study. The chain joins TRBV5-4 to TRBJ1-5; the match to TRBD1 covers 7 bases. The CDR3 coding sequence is TGTGCCAGCAGCCCGGGAACAGGGGTACAGCCCCAGCATTTT. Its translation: CASSPGTGVQPQHF.